Described below is a single T cell receptor (beta chain) sequence and its context. These data originate in a study of blood T cell repertoires in COVID-19. Study as a whole: Acute and convalescent COVID-19 specimens originated in the United States, Italy and Spain.

Per the original methods: From reference gene primer amplification, estimates of nucleated cell counts were derived. Assay used: immunoSEQ multiplex PCR; TCRdb lists only in-frame clones, some missing. That table supplies the V and J calls and clone size; D and trimming were determined from the DNA. The repertoire has nearly 300,000 clones, approximately 89% of them found once; the top ten carry 6.9%. CDR1 WNHNN and CDR2 SYGVQD come from the germline V gene (reference sequence). The J segment lost 3 bases and the V segment lost 5 bases, leaving 8 bases of the junction unmatched. The length of the CDR3 is 17 residues.

Specimen: peripheral blood. V usage is TRBV10-1 and J usage is TRBJ2-3; 13 bases map to TRBD2. This sequence was found in a woman between 25 and 40 years old who had recovered from COVID-19. This chain's CDR3 is CASSTSGGASRTDTQYF. The CDR3 DNA is TGCGCCAGCAGTACTAGCGGGGGGGCTAGTCGGACAGATACGCAGTATTTT.